The sequence of this T cell receptor beta chain was determined in a study of blood T cells in healthy people across ages. From germline, CDR1 is WSHSY and CDR2 SAAADI. CDR3 length: 13 residues. Deletions cut 6 bases from V and 5 bases from J, with 11 bases between. A sample-barcoded 5' primer and a J-beta primer mix were used in a second PCR of roughly 6 to 11 cycles. TCRdb ran MiXCR on the 5' RACE reads and lists one entry per CDR3 protein. This sample carries roughly 800,000 distinct CDR3 sequences, roughly 26% of them seen once, and the ten largest clones take around 3%. Healthy Caucasian individuals from Russia aged 6 to 90 served as donors. This same sample was also taken into another study, of T cells of mothers and their children.

This TCR came from a boy between 10 and 17 years old in good health. The chain has TRBV10-2 and TRBJ2-1; D possibly corresponds to TRBD1 (5 bases). The source material was blood. The CDR3, as DNA: TGCGCCAGCAGGACCCAGGGTCACAATGAGCAGTTCTTC. Amino acid sequence: CASRTQGHNEQFF.